This record looks at one TCR beta chain sequence and its context. Profiling relied on immunoSEQ multiplex PCR, and the TCRdb table lists in-frame clones only, not all of them. Among about 2 million clones, roughly 94% were seen once, and the ten largest hold approximately 0.13%. V gave up 6 bases and J gave up 3 bases, with 9 bases separating them. CDR1 and CDR2 (germline): MDHEN, SYDVKM. This CDR3 is 12 amino acids long. This sample is drawn from a study of shared clonotypes between healthy human individuals. This TCR came from a man aged 18-30 years in good health. The sample comprised naive CD4+ T cells sorted from blood. Subset in this sample: CD45RA+ positively selected. The chain recombines TRBV28 with TRBJ2-7; D is unclear. The CDR3 DNA reads as TGTGCCAGCAGCCCCATAGGCTACGAGCAGTACTTC. This translates into CASSPIGYEQYF.